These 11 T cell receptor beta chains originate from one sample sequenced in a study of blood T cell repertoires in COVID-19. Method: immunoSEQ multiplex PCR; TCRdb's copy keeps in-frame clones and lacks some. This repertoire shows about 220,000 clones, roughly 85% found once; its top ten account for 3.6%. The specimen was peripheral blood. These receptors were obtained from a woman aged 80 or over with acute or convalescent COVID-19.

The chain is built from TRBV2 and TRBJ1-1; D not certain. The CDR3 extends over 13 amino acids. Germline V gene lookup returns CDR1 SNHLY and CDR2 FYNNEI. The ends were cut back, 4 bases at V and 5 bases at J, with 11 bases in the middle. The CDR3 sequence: CASSAGGGTEAFF. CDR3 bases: TGTGCCAGCAGTGCAGGAGGAGGTACTGAAGCTTTCTTT. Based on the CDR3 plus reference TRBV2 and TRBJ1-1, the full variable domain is EPEVTQTPSHQVTQMGQEVILRCVPISNHLYFYWYRQILGQKVEFLVSFYNNEISEKSEIFDDQFSVERPDGSNFTLKIRSTKLEDSAMYFCASSAGGGTEAFFGQGTRLTVV.

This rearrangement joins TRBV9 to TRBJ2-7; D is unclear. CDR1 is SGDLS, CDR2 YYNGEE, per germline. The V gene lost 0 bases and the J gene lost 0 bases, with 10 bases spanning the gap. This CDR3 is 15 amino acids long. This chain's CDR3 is CASSVGQTFSYEQYF. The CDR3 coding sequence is TGTGCCAGCAGCGTAGGGCAAACATTCTCCTACGAGCAGTACTTC.

CDR3 in DNA: TGTGCCAGCAGCTTGGAGGGGGATGGCTACACCTTC. Protein product: CASSLEGDGYTF. V is TRBV5-4 and J is TRBJ1-2, with D perhaps TRBD1 (6 bases). Germline V gene data show CDR1 as SGHNT and CDR2 as YYREEE (reference sequence). V was pared by 0 bases and J by 6 bases, with 6 bases between. CDR3 length equals 12 residues.

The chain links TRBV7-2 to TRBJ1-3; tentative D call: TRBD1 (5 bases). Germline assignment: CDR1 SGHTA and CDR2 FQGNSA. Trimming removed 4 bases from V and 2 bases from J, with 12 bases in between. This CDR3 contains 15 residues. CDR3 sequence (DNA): TGTGCCAGCAGCTCCAATTGGGGGGCTGGAAACACCATATATTTT. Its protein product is CASSSNWGAGNTIYF.

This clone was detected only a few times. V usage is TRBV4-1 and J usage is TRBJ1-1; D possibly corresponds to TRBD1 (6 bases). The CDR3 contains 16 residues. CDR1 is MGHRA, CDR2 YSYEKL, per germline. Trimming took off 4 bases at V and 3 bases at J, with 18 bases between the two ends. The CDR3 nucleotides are TGCGCCAGCAGCCGGCCACAGACAGGCGGGTACACTGAAGCTTTCTTT. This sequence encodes CASSRPQTGGYTEAFF.

In DNA, the CDR3 is TGTGCCAGCAGCAAACAGGGTAGCACAGATACGCAGTATTTT. Protein sequence: CASSKQGSTDTQYF. This chain joins TRBV7-9 and TRBJ2-3; possible D gene TRBD1, 6 bases. The length of the CDR3 is 14 residues. V was pared by 5 bases and J by 0 bases, with 9 bases between. Germline loops: CDR1 SEHNR, CDR2 FQNEAQ (reference sequence).

CDR3 coding DNA: TGTGCCAGCAGCTCTCTTTCCGGACATGGCCACTACAATGAGCAGTTCTTC. This sequence encodes CASSSLSGHGHYNEQFF. The chain employs TRBV7-6 and TRBJ2-1, with D perhaps TRBD1 (5 bases). The germline V and J ends were trimmed by 4 bases and 3 bases, with 19 bases remaining between them. The CDR3 is made up of 17 amino acids. Per the germline V gene, CDR1 is SGHVS and CDR2 is FNYEAQ. Drawing the rest from reference TRBV7-6 and TRBJ2-1, the complete variable domain is GAGVSQSPRYKVTKRGQDVALRCDPISGHVSLYWYRQALGQGPEFLTYFNYEAQQDKSGLPNDRFSAERPEGSISTLTIQRTEQRDSAMYRCASSSLSGHGHYNEQFFGPGTRLTVL.

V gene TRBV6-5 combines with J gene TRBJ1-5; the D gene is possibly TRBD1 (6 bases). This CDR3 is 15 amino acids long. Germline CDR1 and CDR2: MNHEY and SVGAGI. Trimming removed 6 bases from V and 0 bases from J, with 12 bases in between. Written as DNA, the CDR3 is TGTGCCAGCAGCCCCCAGGGGTTTAGCAATCAGCCCCAGCATTTT. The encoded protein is CASSPQGFSNQPQHF.

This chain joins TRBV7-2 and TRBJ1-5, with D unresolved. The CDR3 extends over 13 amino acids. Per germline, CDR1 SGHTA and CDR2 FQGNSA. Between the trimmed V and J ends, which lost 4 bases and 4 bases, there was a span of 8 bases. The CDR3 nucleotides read TGTGCCAGCAGCTCCGGGGTGAATCAGCCCCAGCATTTT. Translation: CASSSGVNQPQHF.

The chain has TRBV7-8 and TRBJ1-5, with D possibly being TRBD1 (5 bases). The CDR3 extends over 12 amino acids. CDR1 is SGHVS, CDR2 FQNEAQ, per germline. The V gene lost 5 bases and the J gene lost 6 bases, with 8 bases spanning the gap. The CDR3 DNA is TGTGCCAGCAGCCCGGGGGGTCAGCCCCAGCATTTT. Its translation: CASSPGGQPQHF.

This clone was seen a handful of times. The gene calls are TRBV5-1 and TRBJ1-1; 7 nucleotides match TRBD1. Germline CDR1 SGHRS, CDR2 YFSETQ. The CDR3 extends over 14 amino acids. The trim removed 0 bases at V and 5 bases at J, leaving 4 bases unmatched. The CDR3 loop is CASSLDPGGTEAFF. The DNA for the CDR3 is TGCGCCAGCAGCTTGGACCCAGGGGGTACTGAAGCTTTCTTT.